This T cell receptor (beta chain) appears in the sequencing data of a study of vaccination effects on CD4 cells after COVID-19. Study summary: Convalescent patients (three in total) were sampled early and late after vaccination. Each culture well received under 2.5 million PBMC. These cells were then cultured in IMDM with 7.5 to 10 IU/ml IL-2 and 7.5 to 10 ug/ml peptides. Following the second dose by a median of 72 days, the post-vaccine samples were obtained.

This clone counts as large. No antigen is known for it. Following an approximately ten-day culture, CD4+ T cells were purified. PCR-confirmed SARS-CoV-2 infection occurred in the person between March and December 2020. All participants had two doses of either the BNT162b2 or mRNA-1273 vaccine. The V and J ends lost 4 bases and 5 bases, in that order; junction bases with no gene match: 5. Germline CDR1 reads LGHNA; CDR2 reads YNFKEQ. The CDR3 is made up of 15 amino acids. Assay used: immunoSEQ multiplex PCR; TCRdb lists only in-frame clones, some missing. This sample yields nearly 35,000 clones, of which roughly 80% are seen a single time; more than 6.5% belongs to the top ten.

J is TRBJ2-1 and V is TRBV4-2; TRBD2 agrees at 10 bases. The sequencing used CD4+ T cells from PBMCs cultured without peptide, collected after COVID-19 vaccination. The sequence derives from a human donor who had a prior SARS-CoV-2 infection. The chain's CDR3 is CASSPGLAGDNEQFF. The CDR3 region has the DNA TGTGCCAGCAGCCCCGGGCTAGCGGGGGACAATGAGCAGTTCTTC.